This T cell receptor beta chain was sequenced in a study of vaccination and CD4 T cells after COVID-19. Treatment denoted: approximately 9-day PBMC culture with coronavirus spike peptide pools or control peptides (ViraFEST assay). Alongside around 9.2 IU/ml IL-2 and 7.5 to 10 ug/ml peptide pools, PBMCs were cultured at some 2 million per well. As regards this clonotype: The antigen remains unidentified.

This CDR3 contains 15 residues. CDR1 MGHDK and CDR2 SYGVNS come from the germline V gene. The J segment lost 5 bases and the V segment lost 4 bases, leaving 5 bases of the junction unmatched. Cultured CD4+ T cell DNA underwent sequencing with the Oncomine TCR Beta short-read assay. TCRdb reanalysed the PCR reads using MiXCR and keeps one entry per CDR3 protein. Of 15,000 to 20,000 distinct CDR3 sequences in the sample, 60% to 65% were seen once. The clonotype was recovered from a human donor who had recovered from COVID-19. The sequencing sample was made of CD4+ T cells from blood, cultured in vitro. This chain links TRBV25-1 with TRBJ2-2; 9 bases fit TRBD2. The CDR3 DNA follows: TGTGCCAGCAGTGGGGATAGCGGGAGTACCGGGGAGCTGTTTTTT. Its translation is CASSGDSGSTGELFF.